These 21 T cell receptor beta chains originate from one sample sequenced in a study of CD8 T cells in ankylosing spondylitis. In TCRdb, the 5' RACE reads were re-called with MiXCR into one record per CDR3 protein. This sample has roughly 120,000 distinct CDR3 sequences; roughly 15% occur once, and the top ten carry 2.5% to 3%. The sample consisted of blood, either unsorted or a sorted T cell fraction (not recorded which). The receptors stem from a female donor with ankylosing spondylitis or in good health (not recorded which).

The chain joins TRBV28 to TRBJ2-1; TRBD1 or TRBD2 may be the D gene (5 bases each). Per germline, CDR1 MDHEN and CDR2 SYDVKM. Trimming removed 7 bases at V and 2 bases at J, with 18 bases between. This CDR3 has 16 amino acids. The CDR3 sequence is CASIWGGGAAYNEQFF. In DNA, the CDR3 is TGTGCCAGCATCTGGGGTGGGGGAGCGGCCTACAATGAGCAGTTCTTC.

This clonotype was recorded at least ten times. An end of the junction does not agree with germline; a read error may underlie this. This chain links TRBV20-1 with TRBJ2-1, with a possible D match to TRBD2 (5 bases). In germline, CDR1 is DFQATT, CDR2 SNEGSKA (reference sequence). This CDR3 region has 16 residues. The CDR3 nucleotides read TGCAGTGCTATCCCGGGTTCTAGCTCCTCCTCCAATGAGCAGTTCTTC. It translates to CSAIPGSSSSSNEQFF.

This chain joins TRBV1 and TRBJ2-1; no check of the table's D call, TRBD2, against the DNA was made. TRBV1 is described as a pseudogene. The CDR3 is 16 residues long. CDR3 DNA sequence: TGCACCAGCAGCGGCGTGCGGGAGGGCCCCTACAATGAGCAGTTCTTC. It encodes CTSSGVREGPYNEQFF.

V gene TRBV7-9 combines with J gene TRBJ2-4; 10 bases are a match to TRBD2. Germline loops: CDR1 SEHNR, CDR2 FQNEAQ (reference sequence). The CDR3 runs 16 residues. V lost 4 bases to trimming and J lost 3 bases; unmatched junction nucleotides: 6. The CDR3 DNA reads TGTGCCAGCAGCTCGGGACTAGCGAAGGGCAAAAACATTCAGTACTTC. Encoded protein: CASSSGLAKGKNIQYF.

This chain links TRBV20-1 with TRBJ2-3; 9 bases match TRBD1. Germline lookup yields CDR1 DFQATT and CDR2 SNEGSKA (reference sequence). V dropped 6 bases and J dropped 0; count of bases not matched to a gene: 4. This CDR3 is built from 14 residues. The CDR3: CSARDRASTDTQYF. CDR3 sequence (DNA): TGCAGTGCCCGGGACAGGGCGAGCACAGATACGCAGTATTTT.

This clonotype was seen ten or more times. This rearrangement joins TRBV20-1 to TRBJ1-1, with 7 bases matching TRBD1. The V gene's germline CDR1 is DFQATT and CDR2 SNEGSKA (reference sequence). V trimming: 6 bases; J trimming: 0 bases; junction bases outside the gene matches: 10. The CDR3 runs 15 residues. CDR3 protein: CSAPAPGQMNTEAFF. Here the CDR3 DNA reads TGCAGTGCCCCAGCTCCGGGACAGATGAACACTGAAGCTTTCTTT.

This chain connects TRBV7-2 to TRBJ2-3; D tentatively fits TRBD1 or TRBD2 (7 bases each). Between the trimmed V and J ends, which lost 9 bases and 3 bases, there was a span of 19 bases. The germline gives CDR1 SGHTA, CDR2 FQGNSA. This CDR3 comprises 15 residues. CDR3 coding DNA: TGTGCCAGAGCCTCAGGGGGGGGGTCTACAGATACGCAGTATTTT. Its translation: CARASGGGSTDTQYF.

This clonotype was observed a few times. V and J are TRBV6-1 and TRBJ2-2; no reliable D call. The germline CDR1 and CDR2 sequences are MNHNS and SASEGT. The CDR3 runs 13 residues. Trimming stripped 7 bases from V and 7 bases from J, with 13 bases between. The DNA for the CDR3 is TGTGCCAGCACAAGGATCTACATCGGGGAGCTGTTTTTT. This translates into CASTRIYIGELFF.

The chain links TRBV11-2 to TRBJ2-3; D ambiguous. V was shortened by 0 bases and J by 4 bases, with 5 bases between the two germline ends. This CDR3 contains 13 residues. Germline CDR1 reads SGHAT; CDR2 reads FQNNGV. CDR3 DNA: TGTGCCAGCAGCTTAGACGTAGCAGATACGCAGTATTTT. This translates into CASSLDVADTQYF.

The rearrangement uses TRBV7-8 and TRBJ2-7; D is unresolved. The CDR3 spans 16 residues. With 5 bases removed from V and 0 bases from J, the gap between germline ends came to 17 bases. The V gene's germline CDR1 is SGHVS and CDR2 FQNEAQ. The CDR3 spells CASSIELAHVSYEQYF. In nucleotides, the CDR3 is TGTGCCAGCAGCATCGAGCTCGCCCATGTCTCCTACGAGCAGTACTTC.

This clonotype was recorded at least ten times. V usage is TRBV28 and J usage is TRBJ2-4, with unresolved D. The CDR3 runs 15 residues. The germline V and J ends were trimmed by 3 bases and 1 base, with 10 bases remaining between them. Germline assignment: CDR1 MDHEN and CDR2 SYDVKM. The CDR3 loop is CASSLPGSAKNIQYF. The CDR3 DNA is TGTGCCAGCAGTTTGCCAGGTTCGGCCAAAAACATTCAGTACTTC.

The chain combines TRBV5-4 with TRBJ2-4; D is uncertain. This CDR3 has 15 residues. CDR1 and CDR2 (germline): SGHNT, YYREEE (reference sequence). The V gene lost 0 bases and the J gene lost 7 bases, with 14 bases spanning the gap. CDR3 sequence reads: CASSLGTIPRNIQYF. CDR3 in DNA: TGTGCCAGCAGCTTGGGGACGATCCCGCGGAACATTCAGTACTTC.

CDR3 amino acids: CASSLGASGSTGTDTQYF. Here the CDR3 DNA reads TGCGCCAGCAGCTTGGGGGCTAGCGGGAGTACGGGCACAGATACGCAGTATTTT. The rearrangement joins TRBV5-1 to TRBJ2-3; 10 bases map to TRBD2. The length of the CDR3 is 18 residues. With 0 bases clipped from V and 1 base from J, the junction kept 8 bases outside the gene matches. Germline CDR1 and CDR2: SGHRS and YFSETQ.

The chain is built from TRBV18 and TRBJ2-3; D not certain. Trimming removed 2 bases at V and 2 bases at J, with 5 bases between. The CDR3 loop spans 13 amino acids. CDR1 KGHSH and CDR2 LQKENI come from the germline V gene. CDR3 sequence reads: CASSPGNTDTQYF. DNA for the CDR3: TGTGCCAGCTCACCAGGAAACACAGATACGCAGTATTTT.

CDR3: CASSYRTGGEDTQYF. The CDR3 DNA reads as TGTGCCAGCAGCTACAGGACAGGGGGCGAGGATACGCAGTATTTT. The chain couples TRBV5-4 to TRBJ2-3; 11 bases align to TRBD1. The junction had 6 bases not matched to a gene; V was cut back by 3 bases and J by 6 bases. Germline CDR1 SGHNT, CDR2 YYREEE (reference sequence). The CDR3 covers 15 residues.

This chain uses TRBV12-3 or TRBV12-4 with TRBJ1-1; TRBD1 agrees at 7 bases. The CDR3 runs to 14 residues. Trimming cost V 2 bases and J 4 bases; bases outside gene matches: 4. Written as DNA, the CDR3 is TGTGCCAGCAGTTTACTTTCAGGGGGCACTGAAGCTTTCTTT. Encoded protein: CASSLLSGGTEAFF.

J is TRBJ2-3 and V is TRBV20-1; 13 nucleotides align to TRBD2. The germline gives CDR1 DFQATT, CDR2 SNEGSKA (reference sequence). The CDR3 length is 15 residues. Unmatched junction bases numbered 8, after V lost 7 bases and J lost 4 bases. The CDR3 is CSVQPGLAGPDTQYF. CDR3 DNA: TGCAGTGTCCAGCCGGGACTAGCGGGGCCAGATACGCAGTATTTT.

This CDR3 is CSALQVGDTEAFF. The CDR3 DNA reads TGCAGTGCTCTTCAAGTGGGGGACACTGAAGCTTTCTTT. The chain recombines TRBV20-1 with TRBJ1-1; perhaps TRBD1 as D (5 bases). The germline V and J ends were trimmed by 5 bases and 3 bases, with 13 bases remaining between them. Germline V gives CDR1 DFQATT, CDR2 SNEGSKA (reference sequence). The CDR3 is 13 amino acids.

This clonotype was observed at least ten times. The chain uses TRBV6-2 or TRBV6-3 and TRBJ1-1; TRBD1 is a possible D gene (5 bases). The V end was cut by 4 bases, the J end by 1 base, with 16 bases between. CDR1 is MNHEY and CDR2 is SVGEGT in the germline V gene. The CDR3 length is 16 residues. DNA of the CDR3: TGTGCCAGCAGTTTATTCTCAGGGCCGAGGAACACTGAAGCTTTCTTT. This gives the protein CASSLFSGPRNTEAFF.

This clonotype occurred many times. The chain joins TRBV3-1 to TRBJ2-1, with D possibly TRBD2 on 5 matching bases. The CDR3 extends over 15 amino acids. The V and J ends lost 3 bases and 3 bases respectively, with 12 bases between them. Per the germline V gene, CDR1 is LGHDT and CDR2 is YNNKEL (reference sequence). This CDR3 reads CASSQAGGYYNEQFF. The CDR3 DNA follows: TGTGCCAGCAGCCAGGCGGGTGGGTACTACAATGAGCAGTTCTTC.

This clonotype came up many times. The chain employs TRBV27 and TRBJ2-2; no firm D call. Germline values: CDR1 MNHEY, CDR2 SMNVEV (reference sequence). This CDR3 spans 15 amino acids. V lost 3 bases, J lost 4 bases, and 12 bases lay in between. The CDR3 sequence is CASSFSPRRTGELFF. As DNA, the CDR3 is TGTGCCAGCAGTTTCAGCCCGCGGCGCACCGGGGAGCTGTTTTTT.